The 15 T cell receptor beta chains reported below all come from one sample, sequenced in a study of T cells in Graves' hyperthyroidism and ophthalmopathy. RNA transcripts provided the source from which TCR beta CDR3 regions were amplified. HTBI primers drove first-round RT-PCR of the TCR CDR3. TCRdb analysed the multiplex PCR reads with MiXCR anew, one entry per CDR3 protein. The sample records 500,000 to 700,000 distinct CDR3 sequences, about a sixth being singletons. Sequencing input: blood. The receptors derive from a woman between 18 and 29 years old with Graves' hyperthyroidism.

This clonotype was found a few times. For the CDR3, the DNA is TGTGCCAGCAGCCAAGCCGCCGGGACAGGCACAGATACGCAGTATTTT. Protein product: CASSQAAGTGTDTQYF. The chain carries TRBV14 and TRBJ2-3, with 7 positions matching TRBD1. Trimming took 1 base from V and 1 from J; bases not matched to a gene: 5. Germline CDR1 and CDR2: SGHDN and FVKESK. The CDR3 sequence is 16 residues long.

The gene calls are TRBV6-1 and TRBJ2-2; 8 bases agree with TRBD1. The CDR3 totals 15 residues. CDR1 is MNHNS and CDR2 is SASEGT in the germline V gene. The J segment lost 1 base and the V segment lost 8 bases, leaving 6 bases of the junction unmatched. The CDR3 nucleotides are TGTGCCAGCCGATTGGGGACAGGGAACACCGGGGAGCTGTTTTTT. Translating gives CASRLGTGNTGELFF.

There are a few counts of this clonotype. The chain joins TRBV28 to TRBJ1-5; possibly TRBD1 for D (5 bases). Looked up from germline, CDR1 is MDHEN and CDR2 is SYDVKM. Trimming shortened V by 7 bases and J by 2 bases, and 6 bases separated the two germline ends. The CDR3 length is 12 residues. CDR3 DNA: TGTGCCAGCATGGGGGGCAATCAGCCCCAGCATTTT. This codes for CASMGGNQPQHF.

The rearrangement links TRBV3-1 to TRBJ2-7, with a weak D call TRBD2 (7 bases). Trimming stripped 4 bases from V and 3 bases from J, with 13 bases between. CDR1 and CDR2 from the germline V gene are LGHDT and YNNKEL (reference sequence). The CDR3 is 14 residues long. CDR3 protein: CASSPEGEGYEQYF. CDR3 in DNA: TGTGCCAGCAGCCCCGAGGGGGAGGGCTACGAGCAGTACTTC.

This clonotype was counted ten times or more. The chain couples TRBV6-1 to TRBJ2-1; 12 nucleotides line up with TRBD2. Germline V gene sequence: CDR1 MNHNS, CDR2 SASEGT. V shed 5 bases and J 1 base; nucleotides not matched to a gene: 3. The CDR3 length is 16 residues. The DNA for the CDR3 is TGTGCCAGCAGTCAGACTAGCGGGAGTTCCTACAATGAGCAGTTCTTC. Amino acids: CASSQTSGSSYNEQFF.

This clonotype occurred many times. The rearrangement links TRBV7-6 to TRBJ2-5; 10 bases are a match to TRBD2. The CDR3 has 17 residues. Germline trimming cut 2 bases from V and 4 bases from J; bases unmatched to any gene: 10. The germline gives CDR1 SGHVS, CDR2 FNYEAQ. The CDR3 DNA follows: TGTGCCAGCAGCTTAATGTCCCTAGCGGGAGTAAGAGAGACCCAGTACTTC. Encoded protein: CASSLMSLAGVRETQYF.

This clonotype was detected only a few times. J is TRBJ2-7 and V is TRBV2, with 9 bases lining up with TRBD1. CDR1 is SNHLY, CDR2 FYNNEI, per germline. This CDR3 has 15 amino acids. V was clipped by 5 bases and J by 3 bases; unmatched bases: 8. The CDR3 region is CASSSGTGLNYEQYF. In DNA form, the CDR3 reads TGTGCCAGCAGTTCCGGGACAGGGTTAAACTACGAGCAGTACTTC.

The V gene is TRBV30, the J gene TRBJ1-3; D remains unclear. The germline V gene has CDR1 GTSNPN and CDR2 SVGIG (reference sequence). V lost 1 base, J lost 0 bases, and 22 bases lay in between. The CDR3 totals 19 residues. The CDR3, as DNA: TGTGCCTGGAGTGGCATTGTAACAGTGCGAATCAGCTCTGGAAACACCATATATTTT. Encoded protein: CAWSGIVTVRISSGNTIYF.

This clonotype appeared many times. The V gene is TRBV30, the J gene TRBJ2-7; D is unclear. The CDR3 contains 12 residues. Germline CDR1 GTSNPN, CDR2 SVGIG (reference sequence). Trimming took off 0 bases at V and 6 bases at J, with 9 bases between the two ends. The CDR3 sequence is CAWSVRPAEQYF. The CDR3 nucleotides are TGTGCCTGGAGTGTACGTCCCGCCGAGCAGTACTTC.

The chain employs TRBV19 and TRBJ1-3; D is unresolved. The CDR3 loop spans 16 amino acids. Between the trimmed V and J ends, which lost 5 bases and 0 bases, there was a span of 14 bases. The germline CDR1 and CDR2 sequences are LNHDA and SQIVND (reference sequence). CDR3 loop: CASSPPGASSGNTIYF. The CDR3, as DNA: TGTGCCAGTAGTCCTCCGGGCGCGAGCTCTGGAAACACCATATATTTT. Variable domain in full (rest from reference TRBV19 and TRBJ1-3): DGGITQSPKYLFRKEGQNVTLSCEQNLNHDAMYWYRQDPGQGLRLIYYSQIVNDFQKGDIAEGYSVSREKKESFPLTVTSAQKNPTAFYLCASSPPGASSGNTIYFGEGSWLTVV.

This clonotype was detected ten times or more. The J gene is TRBJ2-3, the V gene TRBV10-3; TRBD2 agrees at 9 bases. The CDR3 spans 19 residues. The V and J ends lost 3 bases and 0 bases, in that order; junction bases with no gene match: 13. Germline V gives CDR1 ENHRY, CDR2 SYGVKD. The CDR3 reads CAISDREDSAGGSTDTQYF. CDR3 DNA sequence: TGTGCCATCAGTGATCGGGAGGACAGTGCGGGAGGGAGCACAGATACGCAGTATTTT.

This rearrangement joins TRBV6-1 to TRBJ1-3, with 7 nucleotides matching TRBD1. Germline V gene lookup returns CDR1 MNHNS and CDR2 SASEGT. V gave up 7 bases and J gave up 2 bases; unmatched junction bases: 8. The length of the CDR3 is 15 residues. The CDR3: CASTYRGATGNTIYF. For the CDR3, the DNA is TGTGCCAGCACATACAGGGGCGCGACTGGAAACACCATATATTTT.

The rearrangement joins TRBV20-1 to TRBJ2-7; 8 bases map to TRBD1. J gave up 3 bases and V 3 bases, and 10 bases lay outside the gene matches. CDR3 length: 15 amino acids. Germline V CDR1 and CDR2: DFQATT, SNEGSKA (reference sequence). CDR3 sequence (DNA): TGCAGTGCTAGCACCCAAGCGACAGGGGACTACGAGCAGTACTTC. This sequence encodes CSASTQATGDYEQYF.

This clonotype was seen many times. This rearrangement joins TRBV7-9 to TRBJ2-2, with D unresolved. There are 16 residues in the CDR3. Between the trimmed V and J ends, which lost 7 bases and 0 bases, there was a span of 15 bases. Germline V gene lookup returns CDR1 SEHNR and CDR2 FQNEAQ (reference sequence). CDR3 protein: CASKKIDLTNTGELFF. Here the CDR3 DNA reads TGTGCCAGCAAAAAGATAGATCTAACGAACACCGGGGAGCTGTTTTTT.

As to this clonotype: A read error may be the cause here, since a much bigger clone is one base away. Because it lacks the conserved phenylalanine or tryptophan at the end, this CDR3 is likely a read error. This chain connects TRBV11-2 to TRBJ2-7; 9 bases agree with TRBD2. CDR1 and CDR2 from the germline V gene are SGHAT and FQNNGV. Trimming took 0 bases from V and 2 from J; bases not matched to a gene: 2. The CDR3 has 15 residues. Here the CDR3 reads CASSLETSGTYEQYL. CDR3 in DNA: TGTGCCAGCAGCTTAGAGACTAGCGGTACCTACGAGCAGTACCTC.